The TCR beta chain under discussion was sequenced for a study of blood T cell repertoires in COVID-19. Repertoires were generated with immunoSEQ multiplex PCR, while TCRdb's copy carries only in-frame clones and drops some. The data contain about 300,000 clones, around 92% of them singletons. CDR1 is LGHNA and CDR2 is YNFKEQ in the germline V gene. Trimming shortened V by 0 bases and J by 2 bases, and 13 bases separated the two germline ends. CDR3 length equals 16 residues. Exposed volunteers were people who met a COVID-19 case within 2 weeks before study entry. This chain connects TRBV4-2 to TRBJ1-2, with TRBD1 as a possible D gene (5 bases). This TCR was sampled from a woman aged 45-59 years who had been exposed to COVID-19. Sequencing input: PBMCs or T cells enriched from blood (not recorded which). The CDR3 region is CASSQDRTGLNYGYTF. The CDR3 DNA is TGTGCCAGCAGCCAAGATCGAACAGGTCTGAACTATGGCTACACCTTC.